The 8 T cell receptor beta chains below all came from one sample that was sequenced in a study of prognosis after radiotherapy for stage I lung cancer. Researchers used two-round multiplex PCR to amplify TCR beta CDR3 starting from genomic DNA. First-round PCR amplification was performed with primers specific to each TRBV and TRBJ gene. TCRdb re-analysed the multiplex PCR reads in MiXCR, keeping a single row per CDR3 protein. The sample lists 20,000 to 25,000 distinct CDR3 sequences; 35% to 45% were seen once. Sequences were derived from PBMCs, sampled before or after stereotactic body radiation therapy (not recorded which). The source is a donor at least 50 years old with non-small cell lung cancer.

This chain uses TRBV7-2 with TRBJ2-2, with a possible D match to TRBD1 (6 bases). The V gene lost 0 bases and the J gene lost 9 bases, with 8 bases spanning the gap. Per germline, CDR1 SGHTA and CDR2 FQGNSA. This CDR3 has 13 amino acids. The CDR3: CASSLAGARELFF. The CDR3 DNA sequence: TGTGCCAGCAGCTTAGCGGGGGCAAGGGAGCTGTTTTTT.

This clonotype was counted many times. The gene calls are TRBV10-3 and TRBJ2-3; TRBD1 aligns across 12 bases. CDR3 length: 17 residues. V shed 5 bases and J 3 bases; nucleotides not matched to a gene: 9. The germline V gene has CDR1 ENHRY and CDR2 SYGVKD. CDR3 residues: CAISKTGQGARTDTQYF. The CDR3 DNA reads TGTGCCATCAGTAAGACGGGACAGGGGGCGCGTACAGATACGCAGTATTTT.

This clonotype was counted many times. The chain joins TRBV5-1 to TRBJ1-1; D call uncertain. The length of the CDR3 is 13 residues. V was pared by 3 bases and J by 1 base, with 7 bases between. CDR1 is SGHRS and CDR2 is YFSETQ in the germline V gene. CDR3 in amino acids: CASSSAGNTEAFF. The CDR3 nucleotides are TGCGCCAGCAGCTCGGCAGGGAACACTGAAGCTTTCTTT.

This clonotype was observed at least ten times. The gene calls are TRBV7-2 and TRBJ2-5; 7 bases agree with TRBD1. V dropped 5 bases and J dropped 4; count of bases not matched to a gene: 7. CDR1 is SGHTA and CDR2 is FQGNSA in the germline V gene. This CDR3 is 14 amino acids long. The CDR3 region is CASSPPDRPETQYF. In DNA, the CDR3 is TGTGCCAGCAGCCCGCCGGACAGGCCAGAGACCCAGTACTTC.

This clonotype has more than one count but fewer than ten. Given a much more abundant clone one base away, this may be a read error. The gene calls are TRBV24-1 and TRBJ1-2, with D possibly being TRBD1 (6 bases). Trimming shortened V by 6 bases and J by 6 bases, and 10 bases separated the two germline ends. Germline-derived CDR1 and CDR2 are KGHDR and SFDVKD. The length of the CDR3 is 12 residues. CDR3 bases: TGTGCCACCAGTTCCTACAGGGATGGCTACACCTTC. Encoded protein: CATSSYRDGYTF.

As for this clonotype: One base separates it from a far larger clone, so it is likely a read error. CDR3 sequence (DNA): TGTGCCACCAGAAGAGATGTACTAGCGGGAGCTGAGCAGTTCTTC. Translated: CATRRDVLAGAEQFF. The V and J genes are TRBV15 and TRBJ2-5, with 11 bases lining up with TRBD2. The J call is doubtful: the DNA matches TRBJ2-1 better. Germline V gives CDR1 LNHNV, CDR2 YYDKDF (reference sequence). The CDR3 loop spans 15 amino acids.

The chain uses TRBV12-3 or TRBV12-4 and TRBJ2-3, with D possibly matching TRBD2 (6 bases). Between the trimmed V and J ends, which lost 6 bases and 4 bases, there was a span of 17 bases. This CDR3 comprises 15 residues. The CDR3 loop is CASSYRTGVADTQYF. The CDR3, as DNA: TGTGCCAGCAGCTACCGGACGGGGGTGGCAGATACGCAGTATTTT.

This clonotype was seen repeatedly, ten times or more. J is TRBJ2-6 and V is TRBV24-1; TRBD1 matches 9 bases. Unmatched junction bases numbered 9, after V lost 4 bases and J lost 0 bases. This CDR3 has 19 residues. Germline CDR1 and CDR2: KGHDR and SFDVKD. The CDR3 DNA sequence: TGTGCCACCAGTGACCCCTCCGGGACAGGGACCTCTGGGGCCAACGTCCTGACTTTC. Its translation is CATSDPSGTGTSGANVLTF.